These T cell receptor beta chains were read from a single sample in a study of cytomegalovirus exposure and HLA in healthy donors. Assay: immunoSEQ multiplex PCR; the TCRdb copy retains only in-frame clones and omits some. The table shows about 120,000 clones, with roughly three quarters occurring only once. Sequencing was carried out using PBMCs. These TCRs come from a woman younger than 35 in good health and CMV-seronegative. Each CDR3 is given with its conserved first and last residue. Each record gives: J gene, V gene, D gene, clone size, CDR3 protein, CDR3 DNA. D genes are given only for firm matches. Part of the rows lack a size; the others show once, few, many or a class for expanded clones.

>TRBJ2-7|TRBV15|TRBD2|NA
CATSGGGFYEQYF
TGTGCCACCAGCGGCGGGGGTTTCTACGAGCAGTACTTC
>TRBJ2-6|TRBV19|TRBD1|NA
CASSTRQGSGANVLTF
TGTGCCAGTAGTACAAGACAGGGATCTGGGGCCAACGTCCTGACTTTC
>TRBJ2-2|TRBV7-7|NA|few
CASSLKGAGELFF
TGTGCTAGCAGCTTAAAGGGGGCCGGGGAGCTGTTTTTT
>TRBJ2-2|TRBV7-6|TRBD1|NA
CASSISGQVPGELFF
TGTGCCAGCAGCATCTCGGGACAGGTACCCGGGGAGCTGTTTTTT
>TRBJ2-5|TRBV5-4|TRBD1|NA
CASSGTGRSETQYF
TGTGCCAGCAGCGGGACAGGGAGATCAGAGACCCAGTACTTC
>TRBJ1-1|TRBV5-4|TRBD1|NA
CASSWGTGDGKNTEAFF
TGTGCCAGCAGCTGGGGAACAGGGGATGGGAAAAACACTGAAGCTTTCTTT
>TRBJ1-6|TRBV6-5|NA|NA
CASSYSPGEVGSPLHF
TGTGCCAGCAGTTACTCCCCGGGAGAAGTAGGTTCACCCCTCCACTTT
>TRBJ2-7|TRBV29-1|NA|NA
CSIGHLYEQYF
TGCAGCATTGGGCACCTCTACGAGCAGTACTTC
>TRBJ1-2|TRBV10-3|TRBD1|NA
CAISGGGQNYGYTF
TGTGCCATCAGCGGAGGGGGACAGAACTATGGCTACACCTTC
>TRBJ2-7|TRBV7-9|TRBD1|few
CASSRDRGLFEQYF
TGTGCCAGCAGCCGGGACAGGGGTCTGTTCGAGCAGTACTTC
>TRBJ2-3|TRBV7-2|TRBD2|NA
CASSLRKKGGGAGADTQYF
TGTGCCAGCAGCTTAAGGAAAAAGGGCGGGGGGGCCGGCGCAGATACGCAGTATTTT
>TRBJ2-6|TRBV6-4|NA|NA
CASSDSDSSGANVLTF
TGTGCCAGCAGTGACTCGGACAGCTCTGGGGCCAACGTCCTGACTTTC
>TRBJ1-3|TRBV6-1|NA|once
CASSAGTPGNTIYF
TGTGCCAGCAGTGCCGGGACACCTGGAAACACCATATATTTT
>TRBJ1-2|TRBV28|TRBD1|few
CASSLWTGGHGYTF
TGTGCCAGCAGTTTATGGACAGGGGGTCATGGCTACACCTTC
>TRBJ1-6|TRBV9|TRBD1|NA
CASSAPDRGHSPLHF
TGTGCCAGCAGCGCCCCAGACAGGGGACATTCACCCCTCCACTTT
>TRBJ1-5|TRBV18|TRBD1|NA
CASSPGQGAYSNQPQHF
TGTGCCAGCTCACCGGGACAGGGAGCTTATAGCAATCAGCCCCAGCATTTT
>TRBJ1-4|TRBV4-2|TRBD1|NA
CASSPTGGFGEKLFF
TGTGCCAGCAGCCCCACAGGGGGCTTTGGTGAAAAACTGTTTTTT
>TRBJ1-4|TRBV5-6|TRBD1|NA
CASSRGDRGRKLFF
TGTGCCAGCAGCAGGGGGGACAGGGGTAGGAAACTGTTTTTT
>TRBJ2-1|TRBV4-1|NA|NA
CASSQEQYEQFF
TGCGCCAGCAGCCAAGAACAATATGAGCAGTTCTTC